This TCR beta chain was observed in a study of blood T cells in healthy people across ages. Total RNA, at least 6 micrograms per sample, came from PBMCs. Points from the study as a whole: Whereas aged donors had fewer naive CD4+ cells, long-lived donors had more of them and higher diversity.

This clonotype was observed a handful of times. Its antigen is still unknown. Germline CDR1 SGHAT, CDR2 FQDESV (reference sequence). This CDR3 is built from 13 residues. V gave up 2 bases and J gave up 8 bases; unmatched junction bases: 2. Then a second PCR, running roughly 7 to 11 cycles, was carried out with a sample-barcoded 5' primer and a J-beta primer mix. TCRdb reprocessed the 5' RACE reads via MiXCR and lists one record per CDR3 protein. The profile covers a few hundred thousand distinct CDR3 sequences, with 25% to 30% appearing a single time and around a sixth taken by the ten largest. Input material: blood. The rearrangement joins TRBV11-1 to TRBJ2-1, with 8 bases matching TRBD1. The receptor was isolated from a woman aged 70-85 years in good health. The CDR3 DNA is TGTGCCAGCAGCTTACAGGGGGCGCATGAGCAGTTCTTC. It translates to CASSLQGAHEQFF.